This is a list of T cell receptor beta chains from one sample in a study of T cell repertoires in cytomegalovirus infection. One entry per CDR3 protein results from TCRdb running MiXCR on the reads. The table has some 800,000 distinct CDR3 sequences, about 29% seen once. No antigens are known for them. The material was cultured CD8+ T cells from PBMCs, obtained from culture after CMV antigen stimulation. The receptor set was obtained from a human donor in good health (CMV status not recorded). Some clones in this sample may be carry-over from other donors' samples. Both conserved end residues are part of each CDR3. A D gene is named only where the DNA matches it firmly. Some rows have no size entry. The others give once, few or many, or a class for an expanded clone.

TGTGCCAGCAGTCATGAAGCTTTCTTT CASSHEAFF . TRBJ1-1 TRBV6-1 .
TGTGCCAGCAGTACTCTCGGGACAGGGGCTCCGAAAACTGAAGCTTTCTTT CASSTLGTGAPKTEAFF . TRBJ1-1 TRBV6-5 TRBD1
TGTGCCAGCAGTTCAACAGGGGGGCCTCAGCCCCAGCATTTT CASSSTGGPQPQHF . TRBJ1-5 TRBV27 TRBD1
TGTGCCAGCAGTTCGGACAGGACAGATAATCAGCCCCAGCATTTT CASSSDRTDNQPQHF . TRBJ1-5 TRBV27 TRBD1
TGTGCCAGCAGCTTAGTCGGGGGCAGGTTCACTGAAGCTTTCTTT CASSLVGGRFTEAFF many TRBJ1-1 TRBV11-2 .
TGCGCCAGCAGCCGCTCCGGCACCCACAATGAGCAGTTCTTC CASSRSGTHNEQFF few TRBJ2-1 TRBV4-1 .
TGTGCCAGCAGCCCTAATCCGGGGTGGACTGAAGCTTTCTTT CASSPNPGWTEAFF many TRBJ1-1 TRBV7-2 .
TGTGCCAGCAGCTTCTACAGGGGCACAGATACGCAGTATTTT CASSFYRGTDTQYF . TRBJ2-3 TRBV7-6 .
TGTGCCAGCAGTTTAAGGGCCAGGGTCTATCAGCCCCAGCATTTT CASSLRARVYQPQHF . TRBJ1-5 TRBV28 .
TGTGCCATACTGGGGCCGACGGATAACTATGGCTACACCTTC CAILGPTDNYGYTF few TRBJ1-2 TRBV12-3/TRBV12-4 .
TGTGCCATCAGCAACTCCATGGGAGACGGCACCGATGGCTACACCTTC CAISNSMGDGTDGYTF . TRBJ1-2 TRBV10-3 .
TGTGCCAGCAGTTCTCCTCGGGACAGGGAAGGGGGCAATGAGCAGTTCTTC CASSSPRDREGGNEQFF . TRBJ2-1 TRBV6-5 TRBD1
TGTGCCAGCAGTTACAGAACAGGAGATGAAGCTTTCTTT CASSYRTGDEAFF few TRBJ1-1 TRBV6-5 .
TGTGCCAGCAGTTTAATCCCCCGACTACACAATGAGCAGTTCTTC CASSLIPRLHNEQFF . TRBJ2-1 TRBV28 .
TGTGCCAGCAGTGGAACAGGGGGCCCTCCCTATGGCTACACCTTC CASSGTGGPPYGYTF few TRBJ1-2 TRBV12-3/TRBV12-4 TRBD1
TGTGCCAGCCACGGACAGGGGGACGAGCAGTACTTC CASHGQGDEQYF . TRBJ2-7 TRBV27 TRBD1
TGTGCCAGCAGGATCTTTTCCGCCCACAATGAGCAGTTCTTC CASRIFSAHNEQFF few TRBJ2-1 TRBV7-8 .
TGTGCCAGCAGTGACGGGAACAAGTTAGATACGCAGTATTTT CASSDGNKLDTQYF once TRBJ2-3 TRBV6-2/TRBV6-3 .
TGTGCCAGCAGTTTCTCGGGAGGCAATGAGCAGTTCTTC CASSFSGGNEQFF many TRBJ2-1 TRBV27 TRBD2
TGTGCCAGCAGTCACAGGTACCGGGACACTGAAGCTTTCTTT CASSHRYRDTEAFF . TRBJ1-1 TRBV6-6 .
TGTGCCAGCAGCTCTAGGACAGGGGCTAGAAATGAGCAGTTCTTC CASSSRTGARNEQFF many TRBJ2-1 TRBV7-6 TRBD1
TGTGCCAGCAGAGGGGTCAGGGAAAATCAGCCCCAGCATTTT CASRGVRENQPQHF . TRBJ1-5 TRBV7-9 .
TGTGCCAGCAGCCTACACGTGAACACTGAAGCTTTCTTT CASSLHVNTEAFF . TRBJ1-1 TRBV14 .
TGTGCCAGCAGTTACTCGGAAGTATTCCCCGGGGGCCTGCGCAATCAGCCCCAGCATTTT CASSYSEVFPGGLRNQPQHF . TRBJ1-5 TRBV6-2/TRBV6-3 .
TGTGCCAGCATTATAGAGATCGGCTACACCTTC CASIIEIGYTF . TRBJ1-2 TRBV27 .
TGCAGTGCTAGTAACGACAGGGGATATTTGGCTGAAGCTTTCTTT CSASNDRGYLAEAFF . TRBJ1-1 TRBV20-1 TRBD1
TGTGCCAGCAGTTCGACAGGATCCACAGATACGCAGTATTTT CASSSTGSTDTQYF . TRBJ2-3 TRBV6-6 .
TGTGCCAGCAGCTTAGATTGGGGCGGCGAGCAGTACTTC CASSLDWGGEQYF many TRBJ2-7 TRBV7-2 .